The source of this T cell receptor beta chain is a study of post-analysis software for immune sequencing data. Regarding the study as a whole: With TRBV5-6, TRBV5-1 and TRBV20-1 included, about five TRBV segments were more frequent in patients than in controls. Controls had significantly higher normalized Chao1 diversity than multiple sclerosis patients.

This CDR3 is built from 15 residues. Germline-derived CDR1 and CDR2 are SGHDN and FVKESK. Germline trimming cut 3 bases from V and 2 bases from J; bases unmatched to any gene: 4. Libraries were made from TCR beta cDNA, and they carried unique molecular identifiers. TCRdb reprocessed the PCR reads with MiXCR, giving one entry per CDR3 protein. The table records about 430,000 distinct CDR3 sequences, over 30% of them present only once. This clonotype has more than one count but fewer than ten. Antigen specificity is unknown. V gene TRBV14 combines with J gene TRBJ2-3; 8 bases fit TRBD2. What was sequenced was blood. This clonotype originated in a girl between 2 and 10 years old with multiple sclerosis. The CDR3 DNA is TGTGCCAGCAGCCAGCGAGCGGGAGTCACAGATACGCAGTATTTT. Amino acids: CASSQRAGVTDTQYF.